The clone carrying this TCR beta chain occurred a few times. The CDR3 spans 13 residues. CDR1 is KGHSH, CDR2 LQKENI, per germline. Deletions cut 4 bases from V and 1 base from J, with 4 bases between. This sample was taken from a study of T cells in Graves' hyperthyroidism and ophthalmopathy. TCR beta CDR3 sequences were amplified from RNA transcripts. During a first-round RT-PCR of the TCR CDR3, the HTBI primer set was used. TCRdb reprocessed the multiplex PCR reads via MiXCR and lists one record per CDR3 protein. The sample lists about 260,000 distinct CDR3 sequences, roughly 22% seen once, with about 60% in the top ten. Diagnoses were made from clinical symptoms, serum measures (thyroxine and TRAb), thyroid ultrasound and orbital computed tomography.

The sample comprised blood. This TCR was sampled from a man aged 30-40 years with Graves' ophthalmopathy. This chain joins TRBV18 and TRBJ2-2; D is ambiguous. Here the CDR3 reads CASSRGNTGELFF. In DNA form, the CDR3 reads TGTGCCAGCTCACGGGGGAACACCGGGGAGCTGTTTTTT.